The rows below give T cell receptor beta chains drawn from one sample of a study of blood T cell repertoires in COVID-19. TCRdb keeps only in-frame clones here, not all; method: immunoSEQ multiplex PCR. The profile shows fewer than 80,000 clones, approximately 91% of them singletons. Sequencing was carried out using peripheral blood. These receptors originate from a woman aged 45-60 years with active or convalescent COVID-19. Both conserved end residues are part of each CDR3. A D gene is named only where the DNA matches it firmly. Where a row states a size, it is once, few, many or the class of an expanded clone; other rows omit it.

TRBV7-6	-	-	TRBJ1-3	TGTGCCAGCAGCTTAGCGCCAGGGGTTGGAAACACCATATATTTT	CASSLAPGVGNTIYF
TRBV29-1	TRBD2	-	TRBJ2-5	TGCAGCGCTGGGACTAGCGGGAGTTATGAGACCCAGTACTTC	CSAGTSGSYETQYF
TRBV12-3/TRBV12-4	-	-	TRBJ1-5	TGTGCCAGCACCCCGGGGTACGCTCAGCCCCAGCATTTT	CASTPGYAQPQHF
TRBV3-1/TRBV3-2	-	-	TRBJ2-7	TGTGCCAGCAGCCAAGAAGGTTTGGGAGTTGGGTCCTACGAGCAGTACTTC	CASSQEGLGVGSYEQYF
TRBV7-8	-	-	TRBJ2-5	TGTGCCAGCAGCCCCTCCAACGGGGAGACCCAGTACTTC	CASSPSNGETQYF
TRBV21-1	-	-	TRBJ1-3	TGTGCCAGCAGCAAATGGAGTGACACCATATATTTT	CASSKWSDTIYF
TRBV13	-	-	TRBJ2-7	TGTGCCAGCAGCTTAGGCCGAGACGAGCAGTACTTC	CASSLGRDEQYF
TRBV6-5	-	-	TRBJ2-5	TGTGCCAGCAGTTATAGAGGGCGGCCGCAAGAGACCCAGTACTTC	CASSYRGRPQETQYF
TRBV12-2	-	-	TRBJ1-5	TGTGCAAGTCGCTTCTCCAGCCGGGACAGGGGAGGGCATAGCAATCAGCCCCAGCATTTT	CASRFSSRDRGGHSNQPQHF
TRBV5-1	TRBD2	-	TRBJ2-1	TGCGCCAGCAGCCTGGGACTAGCGGGGAGCTCCTACAATGAGCAGTTCTTC	CASSLGLAGSSYNEQFF
TRBV5-6	TRBD2	-	TRBJ2-7	TGTGCCAGCAGCTCACTTACTAGCGGGTGGGGTTTCGGGGAGCAGTACTTC	CASSSLTSGWGFGEQYF
TRBV30	-	-	TRBJ1-2	TGTGCCTGGAGGGACAGTCGATATGGCTACACCTTC	CAWRDSRYGYTF
TRBV7-8	-	once	TRBJ2-7	TGTGCCAGCACCAAAGCGGGTACTGCCTACGAGCAGTACTTC	CASTKAGTAYEQYF
TRBV7-3	-	-	TRBJ2-2	TGTGCCAGCAGCTTCACTCCGAACACCGGGGAGCTGTTTTTT	CASSFTPNTGELFF
TRBV7-6	TRBD1	-	TRBJ2-7	TGTGCCAGCAGCTTAGCTTGGGCACCGGACAGGGGGGAGTACGAGCAGTACTTC	CASSLAWAPDRGEYEQYF
TRBV19	-	-	TRBJ1-2	TGTGCCAGTAGTATAAGCGGACAGACTAACTATGGCTACACCTTC	CASSISGQTNYGYTF
TRBV6-5	-	-	TRBJ1-1	TGTGCCAGCAGTTACGGCATGAACACTGAAGCTTTCTTT	CASSYGMNTEAFF
TRBV12-3/TRBV12-4	-	-	TRBJ2-7	TGTGCCAGCAGTTTATCCGTCTACGAGCAGTACTTC	CASSLSVYEQYF
TRBV13	-	-	TRBJ2-2	TGTGCCAGCAGCTTAGACCGCTATTTCGGGGAGCTGTTTTTT	CASSLDRYFGELFF
TRBV2	-	-	TRBJ2-6	TGTGCCAGCCGCTGGACATCTGGGGCCAACGTCCTGACTTTC	CASRWTSGANVLTF
TRBV18	TRBD2	-	TRBJ2-1	TGTGCCAGCTCACCGGGACTAGCGGGAGGAGGTGGTAAGCAGTTCTTC	CASSPGLAGGGGKQFF